This is a list of T cell receptor beta chains from one sample in a study of CD8 T cells in Susac syndrome. TCRdb reanalysed the immunoSEQ multiplex PCR reads using MiXCR and keeps one entry per CDR3 protein. Among about 210,000 distinct CDR3 sequences listed, around 93% were seen once. Specimen: CD4+ T cells from PBMCs. The receptors come from a human donor in good health. CDR3s include the opening cysteine and the closing phenylalanine or tryptophan. A D gene is named only where the DNA matches it firmly.

TRBV12-3/TRBV12-4	-	TRBJ2-7	CASSQQVIHEQYF
TRBV19	-	TRBJ1-5	CASSLQGRNQPQHF
TRBV23-1	-	TRBJ1-1	CASRPGPKRGTEAFF
TRBV19	TRBD1	TRBJ1-2	CASSLQTGLDGYTF
TRBV7-9	-	TRBJ1-6	CASAFLSDNSPLHF
TRBV7-2	-	TRBJ2-1	CASSLRRGYNEQFF
TRBV29-1	-	TRBJ2-6	CSVDGIGANVLTF
TRBV12-3/TRBV12-4	-	TRBJ2-3	CASSLATALATTDTQYF
TRBV29-1	-	TRBJ1-2	CSVAETAYRGYPF
TRBV9	TRBD1	TRBJ2-5	CASSVGQGATQYF
TRBV19	-	TRBJ2-1	CAVSRSSSYNEQFF
TRBV7-9	TRBD1	TRBJ1-1	CASRLGVGQGDTEAFF
TRBV10-3	-	TRBJ2-1	CAISDVREQFF
TRBV7-9	-	TRBJ1-1	CASSFRGTSVMNTEAFF
TRBV4-2	TRBD1	TRBJ1-5	CASSPGQGSIQPQHF
TRBV20-1	-	TRBJ1-5	CRTGTQNQPQHF
TRBV20-1	-	TRBJ1-1	CSARDLMGRGANTEAFF
TRBV12-3/TRBV12-4	-	TRBJ2-2	CASSSLDSGTGELFF
TRBV28	TRBD1	TRBJ1-5	CASSHRTGWGNQPQHF
TRBV10-2	TRBD2	TRBJ2-2	CASSLLAGGPNTGELFF
TRBV27	TRBD2	TRBJ2-3	CASSLVAGVSTDTQYF
TRBV7-2	-	TRBJ1-3	CASSQLSGNTIYF
TRBV6-2/TRBV6-3	TRBD2	TRBJ2-1	CASNREAGGQEQFF
TRBV30	-	TRBJ2-3	CAWSVILDTQYF
TRBV6-5	-	TRBJ2-7	CASSDGGRPYEQYF
TRBV28	-	TRBJ2-5	CASGRSGDGEGQYF
TRBV19	-	TRBJ2-7	CASRKVGTYEQYF
TRBV12-3/TRBV12-4	-	TRBJ1-2	CASSFGGRNGYTF
TRBV25-1	-	TRBJ2-2	CASEPKGLLNMGGELFF
TRBV5-1	TRBD1	TRBJ1-2	CASSFLGGRGQGYTF
TRBV4-1	-	TRBJ1-1	CASSQRQLMNTEAFF
TRBV2	-	TRBJ2-5	CASNGPRRVQETQYF
TRBV6-1	TRBD1	TRBJ2-3	CASRPPRQGPPDTQYF
TRBV10-3	TRBD1	TRBJ1-1	CAISSDRDTEAFF
TRBV10-3	-	TRBJ2-1	CAITQGGGTLYNEQFF
TRBV19	-	TRBJ1-1	CASSIDRFNTEAFF
TRBV6-2/TRBV6-3	TRBD1	TRBJ2-4	CASSSQDRLAKNIQYF
TRBV27	TRBD2	TRBJ2-5	CASSLSRLAGGWETQYF
TRBV27	-	TRBJ2-7	CASSFNPQGGYEQYF
TRBV27	TRBD1	TRBJ1-5	CASTPLRDRGGGNQPQHF
TRBV7-3	-	TRBJ2-1	CASSPTWKAGEGEQFF
TRBV20-1	-	TRBJ1-5	CSARDRLSSQPQHF
TRBV3-1	TRBD1	TRBJ2-2	CASSPSPGQGSVARTGELFF
TRBV6-5	-	TRBJ2-6	CASSSGGPGANVLTF
TRBV19	-	TRBJ2-7	CASTRTYSSYEQYF
TRBV29-1	-	TRBJ2-5	CSVRPMGETQYF
TRBV3-1	-	TRBJ2-7	CASSQVGAGEQYF
TRBV28	-	TRBJ1-2	CASRDTESYGYTF
TRBV20-1	-	TRBJ1-5	CGGARGNQPQHF
TRBV6-5	TRBD1	TRBJ1-6	CASSPRDRDNSPLHF
TRBV5-4	-	TRBJ1-6	CASSLGRVGNSPLHF
TRBV19	-	TRBJ1-2	CASSRIPGGDYGYTF
TRBV5-1	-	TRBJ2-3	CASSWRTDRGTQYF
TRBV19	-	TRBJ2-1	CASSLSGAIPHEQFF
TRBV3-1	-	TRBJ1-2	CASSQPQGGGYTF